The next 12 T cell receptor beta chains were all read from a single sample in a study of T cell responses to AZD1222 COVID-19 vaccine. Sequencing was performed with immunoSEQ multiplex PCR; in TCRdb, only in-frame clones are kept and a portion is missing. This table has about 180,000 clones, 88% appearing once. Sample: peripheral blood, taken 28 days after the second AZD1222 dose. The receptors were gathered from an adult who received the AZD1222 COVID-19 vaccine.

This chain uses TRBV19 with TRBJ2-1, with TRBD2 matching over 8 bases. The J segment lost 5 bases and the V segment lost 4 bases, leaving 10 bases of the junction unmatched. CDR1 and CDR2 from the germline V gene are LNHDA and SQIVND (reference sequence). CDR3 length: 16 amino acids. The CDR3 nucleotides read TGTGCCAGTAGTACCCCTGCCAGCGGGAGAGACAATGAGCAGTTCTTC. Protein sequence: CASSTPASGRDNEQFF.

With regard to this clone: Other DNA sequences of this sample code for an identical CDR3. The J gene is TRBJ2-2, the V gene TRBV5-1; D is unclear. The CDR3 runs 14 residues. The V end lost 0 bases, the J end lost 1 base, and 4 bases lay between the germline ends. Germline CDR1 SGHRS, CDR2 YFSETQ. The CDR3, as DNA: TGCGCCAGCAGCTTGGACGGGAACACCGGGGAGCTGTTTTTT. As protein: CASSLDGNTGELFF.

The CDR3 loop is CASSLGRSREQYF. The CDR3 bases are TGTGCCAGCAGCTTAGGGCGGTCTAGGGAGCAGTACTTC. V and J are TRBV7-3 and TRBJ2-7; D gene uncertain. This CDR3 is 13 amino acids long. CDR1 and CDR2 from the germline V gene are SGHTA and FQGTGA. Deletions cut 2 bases from V and 7 bases from J, with 12 bases between.

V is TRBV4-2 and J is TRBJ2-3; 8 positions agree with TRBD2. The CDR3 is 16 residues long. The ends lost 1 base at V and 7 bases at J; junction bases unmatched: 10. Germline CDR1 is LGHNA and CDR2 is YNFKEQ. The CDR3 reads CASSQAGPAGVNTQYF. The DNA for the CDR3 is TGTGCCAGCAGCCAAGCGGGTCCAGCGGGAGTGAATACGCAGTATTTT.

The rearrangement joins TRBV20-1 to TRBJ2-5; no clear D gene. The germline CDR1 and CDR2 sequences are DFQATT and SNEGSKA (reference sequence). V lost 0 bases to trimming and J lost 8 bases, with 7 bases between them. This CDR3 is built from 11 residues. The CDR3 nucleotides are TGCAGTGCTAGAGATCCAGGCACCCAGTACTTC. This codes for CSARDPGTQYF.

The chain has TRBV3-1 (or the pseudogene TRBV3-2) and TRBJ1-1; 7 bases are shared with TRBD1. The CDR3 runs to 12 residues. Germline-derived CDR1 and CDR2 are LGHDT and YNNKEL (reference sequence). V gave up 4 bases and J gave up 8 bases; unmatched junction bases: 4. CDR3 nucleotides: TGTGCCAGCAGCCCACAGGGGAGAGAAGCTTTCTTT. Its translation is CASSPQGREAFF.

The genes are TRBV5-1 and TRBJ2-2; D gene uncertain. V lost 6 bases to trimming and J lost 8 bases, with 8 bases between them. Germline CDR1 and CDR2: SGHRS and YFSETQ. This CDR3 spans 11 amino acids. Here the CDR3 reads CASTLIGELFF. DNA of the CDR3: TGCGCCAGCACTCTAATAGGGGAGCTGTTTTTT.

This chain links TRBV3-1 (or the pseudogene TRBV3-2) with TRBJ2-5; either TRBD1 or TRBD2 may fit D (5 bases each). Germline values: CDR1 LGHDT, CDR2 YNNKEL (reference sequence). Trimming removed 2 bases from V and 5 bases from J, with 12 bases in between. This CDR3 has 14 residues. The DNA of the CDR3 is TGTGCCAGCAGCCAACCCGGGAACAGGGAGACCCAGTACTTC. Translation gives CASSQPGNRETQYF.

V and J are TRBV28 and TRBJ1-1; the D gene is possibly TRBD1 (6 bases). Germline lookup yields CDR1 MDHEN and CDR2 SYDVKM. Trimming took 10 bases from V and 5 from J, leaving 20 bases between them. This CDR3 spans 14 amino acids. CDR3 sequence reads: CATDGGGGRTEAFF. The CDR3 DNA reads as TGTGCCACCGATGGGGGCGGGGGGCGGACTGAAGCTTTCTTT.

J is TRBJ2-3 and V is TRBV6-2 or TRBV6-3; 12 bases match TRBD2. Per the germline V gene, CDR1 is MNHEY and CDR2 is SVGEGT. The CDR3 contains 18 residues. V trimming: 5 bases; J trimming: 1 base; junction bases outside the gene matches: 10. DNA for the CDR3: TGTGCCAGCAGTCCCCTAGCGGGAGGGCCCTCTGGCACAGATACGCAGTATTTT. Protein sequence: CASSPLAGGPSGTDTQYF.

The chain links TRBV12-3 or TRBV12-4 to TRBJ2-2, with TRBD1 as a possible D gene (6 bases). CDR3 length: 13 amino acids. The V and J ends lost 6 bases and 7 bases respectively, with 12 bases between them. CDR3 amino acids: CASSRRQVGELFF. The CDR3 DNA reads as TGTGCCAGCAGCCGGAGACAGGTCGGGGAGCTGTTTTTT.

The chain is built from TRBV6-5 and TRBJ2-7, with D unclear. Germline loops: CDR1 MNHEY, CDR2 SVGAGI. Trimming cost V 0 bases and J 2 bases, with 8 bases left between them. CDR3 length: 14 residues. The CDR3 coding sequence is TGTGCCAGCAGTTACTCGGGGTCAACCTACGAGCAGTACTTC. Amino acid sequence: CASSYSGSTYEQYF.